Listed below are T cell receptor beta chains from one sample, sequenced in a study of T cell repertoires in cytomegalovirus infection. One entry per CDR3 protein results from TCRdb running MiXCR on the reads. The profile shows around 770,000 distinct CDR3 sequences, about 29% of them singletons. Antigen specificity for these receptors is unknown. The sample in question was cultured CD8+ T cells from PBMCs, obtained from culture after CMV antigen stimulation. All receptors come from a human donor in good health (CMV status not recorded). Some clones in this sample may be carry-over from other donors' samples. CDR3s include the opening cysteine and the closing phenylalanine or tryptophan. A D gene is named only where the DNA matches it firmly. Not all rows give a size; the values are once, few, many and, for expanded clones, a class.

size,D,V,J,DNA,CDR3
few,-,TRBV7-9,TRBJ2-1,TGTGCCAGCAGCCCTCAAGCCGGGGACTACAATGAGCAGTTCTTC,CASSPQAGDYNEQFF
many,-,TRBV7-6,TRBJ1-2,TGTGCCAGCAGCCTACTATCCGCCCAGGAGGGGAATTATGGCTACACCTTC,CASSLLSAQEGNYGYTF
-,TRBD1,TRBV7-9,TRBJ1-3,TGTGCCAGCAGAGTCGACAGGGAAGTAGGAAACACCATATATTTT,CASRVDREVGNTIYF
-,TRBD2,TRBV12-3/TRBV12-4,TRBJ2-3,TGTGCCAGCAGTTTCCCCCTGAGGGGAGGGCCCCTACTCACAGATACGCAGTATTTT,CASSFPLRGGPLLTDTQYF
many,-,TRBV6-2/TRBV6-3,TRBJ1-2,TGTGCCAGCAGTGAAGACTATGGCTACACCTTC,CASSEDYGYTF
-,TRBD1,TRBV12-3/TRBV12-4,TRBJ1-2,TGTGCCAGCAGTGGGACAGGGACTGATGGCTACACCTTC,CASSGTGTDGYTF
few,TRBD1,TRBV12-3/TRBV12-4,TRBJ1-1,TGTGCCAGCAGTTTGCGGGACAGTGAAACAATGAACACTGAAGCTTTCTTT,CASSLRDSETMNTEAFF
many,TRBD2,TRBV4-2,TRBJ2-3,TGTGCCAGCAGCCAAGAGGCTAGCGGGGGGGCCGATACGCAGTATTTT,CASSQEASGGADTQYF
-,TRBD1,TRBV10-3,TRBJ1-1,TGTGCCATCGGTCGTACAGGGGCCACTGAAGCTTTCTTT,CAIGRTGATEAFF
many,-,TRBV6-1,TRBJ1-1,TGTGCCAGTCCCGGGAACACTGAAGCTTTCTTT,CASPGNTEAFF
few,TRBD1,TRBV27,TRBJ1-1,TGTGCCAGCTCACAAGGGAGGGGGCTCACTGAAGCTTTCTTT,CASSQGRGLTEAFF
few,-,TRBV7-8,TRBJ2-7,TGTGCCAGCAGCTTAGCCCCGGGACAATCCTACGAGCAGTACTTC,CASSLAPGQSYEQYF
many,TRBD1,TRBV7-8,TRBJ1-4,TGTGCCAGCAGCTTACGGGGACAGGGAACGGGCGAAAAACTGTTTTTT,CASSLRGQGTGEKLFF
-,TRBD1,TRBV3-1,TRBJ1-1,TGTGCCAGCAGCCCGCAGGGGGTGAGAGGGGTATGGGCTGAAGCTTTCTTT,CASSPQGVRGVWAEAFF
few,TRBD1,TRBV6-5,TRBJ2-7,TGTGCCAGCAAACCAGGGACAGGGGCCTCCTACGAGCAGTACTTC,CASKPGTGASYEQYF
few,-,TRBV14,TRBJ1-2,TGTGCCAGCAGCCAACCACAGAACTATGGCTACACCTTC,CASSQPQNYGYTF
many,-,TRBV7-4,TRBJ1-1,TGTGCCAGCAGTCCCTACAGGGAGAGGGTACGGATGAACACTGAAGCTTTCTTT,CASSPYRERVRMNTEAFF
-,-,TRBV14,TRBJ2-7,TGTGCCAGCAGCCAAGAAAACGACGGGTCCTACGAGCAGTACTTC,CASSQENDGSYEQYF
many,TRBD1,TRBV19,TRBJ1-4,TGTGCCAGTAGCCACAGGTTACTGGCGGGACAGGGCTCAAGTTCTTCAACTAATGAAAAACTGTTTTTT,CASSHRLLAGQGSSSSTNEKLFF
-,-,TRBV9,TRBJ1-2,TGTGCCAGCAGCTACACGCCGGGACGGAACTATGGCTACACCTTC,CASSYTPGRNYGYTF
-,-,TRBV15,TRBJ1-1,TGTGCCACCAGCAGAGAACCCAACGGTGTCACTGAAGCTTTCTTT,CATSREPNGVTEAFF
-,-,TRBV6-5,TRBJ1-2,TGTGCCAGCAGTTACAAGGGGACCTATGGCTACACCTTC,CASSYKGTYGYTF
many,TRBD2,TRBV7-2,TRBJ2-7,TGTGCCAGCAGCTTTAGCGGGGCCTACGAGCAGTACTTC,CASSFSGAYEQYF
few,-,TRBV4-3,TRBJ1-1,TGCGCCAGCAGCATCCACAGGGCCGCGGGCACTGAAGCTTTCTTT,CASSIHRAAGTEAFF
few,TRBD1,TRBV6-8,TRBJ1-6,TGTGCCAGCAGCTGGGACAGGGAGGATTCACCCCTCCACTTT,CASSWDREDSPLHF
-,-,TRBV6-2/TRBV6-3,TRBJ1-5,TGTGCCAGCAGTCATCGACAGGCCAATCAGCCCCAGCATTTT,CASSHRQANQPQHF
-,-,TRBV7-6,TRBJ1-5,TGTGCCAGCAGCTTAGGGGCGGCGGGAAAGGGGATTAATAGCAATCAGCCCCAGCATTTT,CASSLGAAGKGINSNQPQHF
many,-,TRBV7-2,TRBJ2-1,TGTGCCAGCAGCTTAGCGGGGGGGCCGCTAAATGAGCAGTTCTTC,CASSLAGGPLNEQFF
many,-,TRBV10-3,TRBJ1-1,TGTGCCATCAGTGATCTTCCGCGGAGACGCATGAACACTGAAGCTTTCTTT,CAISDLPRRRMNTEAFF
-,-,TRBV13,TRBJ2-7,TGTGCCAGCAGCTTCCGTGGGGTACCCTACGAGCAGTACTTC,CASSFRGVPYEQYF
-,-,TRBV6-1,TRBJ2-3,TGTGCCAGCAGAAAGAAGGTCGCAGATACGCAGTATTTT,CASRKKVADTQYF
-,-,TRBV6-6,TRBJ2-5,TGTGCCAGCAGTTACTCGAAAGCAGGGGTCGGTGAGACCCAGTACTTC,CASSYSKAGVGETQYF
-,-,TRBV7-9,TRBJ2-5,TGTGCCAGCAGCTCAGCTTCAGGGTCGTTGTACCAAGAGACCCAGTACTTC,CASSSASGSLYQETQYF
-,-,TRBV11-2,TRBJ2-2,TGTGCCAGCAGCTTAGATCCCGGGGGCGCATCCGGGGAGCTGTTTTTT,CASSLDPGGASGELFF
-,-,TRBV7-8,TRBJ2-5,TGTGCCAGCAGCTCCCGGTCGGGAGTCAAGGGAGAGACCCAGTACTTC,CASSSRSGVKGETQYF
-,TRBD1,TRBV14,TRBJ1-1,TGTGCCAGCAGCCAAGGTCGGACAGGGGGCTTCACTGAAGCTTTCTTT,CASSQGRTGGFTEAFF
few,-,TRBV7-3,TRBJ1-6,TGTGCCAGCAGCTTAACGCCGGAGGGAGGTAATTCACCCCTCCACTTT,CASSLTPEGGNSPLHF
-,-,TRBV3-1,TRBJ1-1,TGTGCCAGCAGCCAAGAGGGCTATCCCCCTTTCTTT,CASSQEGYPPFF
-,-,TRBV6-1,TRBJ1-2,TGTGCCAGCAGCCAAGGGACACCCTACGGCTACACCTTC,CASSQGTPYGYTF
-,TRBD1,TRBV7-6,TRBJ1-2,TGTGCCAGCAGCCCGTGGGACAGGGGGTTAGTGAGCTATGGCTACACCTTC,CASSPWDRGLVSYGYTF